The 25 T cell receptor beta chains below come from one sample, sequenced in a study of T cells after yellow fever vaccination. TCRdb ran MiXCR on the 5' RACE reads and lists one entry per CDR3 protein. The sample carries about 13,000 distinct CDR3 sequences, 4.5% to 6% recorded once. The sample consisted of PBMCs, either bulk or a sorted T-cell subset (CD4+, CD8+, memory, or dextramer-sorted; not recorded which), taken 45 days after the yellow fever booster vaccination. The source of these receptors is a man between 25 and 39 years old who received the YFV17D yellow fever vaccine.

Many counts were recorded for this clonotype. CDR3 DNA sequence: TGTGCCAGCAGTTTCCTCCCAGATACGCAGTATTTT. Protein sequence: CASSFLPDTQYF. J is TRBJ2-3 and V is TRBV27, with unresolved D. V shed 3 bases and J shed 4 bases, with 5 bases lying between them. The germline CDR1 and CDR2 sequences are MNHEY and SMNVEV (reference sequence). CDR3 length: 12 amino acids.

This clonotype was counted at least ten times. This sequence joins TRBV10-3 and TRBJ2-4; tentatively, D is TRBD1 (6 bases). The CDR3 has 13 residues. Trimming pared 0 bases from V and 14 bases from J, leaving 14 bases between. Germline CDR1 reads ENHRY; CDR2 reads SYGVKD. The DNA for the CDR3 is TGTGCCATCAGTGAGTCACCCGGACAGCTGGAGTACTTC. Its protein is CAISESPGQLEYF.

This clonotype was seen ten or more times. This chain connects TRBV27 to TRBJ1-2; TRBD1 aligns across 12 bases. Losses at the gene ends were 6 bases for V and 3 bases for J; bases not matched to a gene: 5. The germline V gene has CDR1 MNHEY and CDR2 SMNVEV (reference sequence). The CDR3 spans 15 residues. CDR3: CASSQGTGGDYGYTF. The CDR3 nucleotides are TGTGCCAGCAGCCAAGGGACAGGGGGCGACTATGGCTACACCTTC.

This clonotype was seen repeatedly, ten times or more. V is TRBV7-6 and J is TRBJ2-1; D not resolved. The V end lost 1 base, the J end lost 7 bases, and 2 bases lay between the germline ends. The CDR3 has 11 amino acids. The germline CDR1 and CDR2 sequences are SGHVS and FNYEAQ. CDR3 sequence: CASSLGNEQFF. The CDR3 region has the DNA TGTGCCAGCAGCTTAGGGAATGAGCAGTTCTTC.

By share of the sample, this clonotype is medium-sized. V is TRBV15 and J is TRBJ1-6; D is ambiguous. Germline V gene lookup returns CDR1 LNHNV and CDR2 YYDKDF (reference sequence). Trimming left V 0 bases short and J 9 bases short, with 12 bases between. The length of the CDR3 is 15 residues. The CDR3 spells CATSRDSSVGSPLHF. CDR3 DNA sequence: TGTGCCACCAGCAGAGATTCTTCCGTCGGTTCACCCCTCCACTTT.

This clonotype has a count of ten or more. This chain uses TRBV5-1 with TRBJ2-7, with 9 positions matching TRBD2. The V gene end was trimmed by 3 bases and the J gene end by 3 bases; junction bases not matched to a gene: 4. The germline CDR1 and CDR2 sequences are SGHRS and YFSETQ. The CDR3 totals 14 residues. The CDR3 spells CASSSSGIFYEQYF. CDR3 in DNA: TGCGCCAGCAGCTCTAGCGGGATTTTCTACGAGCAGTACTTC.

At least ten counts were recorded for this clonotype. The chain joins TRBV18 to TRBJ2-3; no firm D call. The CDR3 runs to 12 residues. The V gene's germline CDR1 is KGHSH and CDR2 LQKENI. V was cut by 5 bases and J by 8 bases, with 11 bases left in between. CDR3 DNA sequence: TGTGCCAGCTCAGGCCCCCTGGGTACGCAGTATTTT. Residues: CASSGPLGTQYF.

This clonotype was seen at least ten times. The rearrangement uses TRBV20-1 and TRBJ2-1; D unclear. Per germline, CDR1 DFQATT and CDR2 SNEGSKA (reference sequence). V lost 4 bases and J 9 bases, leaving 16 bases between the germline ends. This CDR3 contains 13 residues. In nucleotides, the CDR3 is TGCAGTGCTACGAATCTAGGTGAGGTTGAGCAGTTCTTC. Protein: CSATNLGEVEQFF.

The rearrangement joins TRBV12-3 or TRBV12-4 to TRBJ2-5; D tentatively reads TRBD1 or TRBD2 (5 bases each). V gave up 11 bases and J gave up 2 bases, with 27 bases separating them. This CDR3 spans 17 amino acids. The CDR3 DNA reads as TGTGCCTTCAGTTTGAGTCTTCAGGGACCTTGGCAAGAGACCCAGTACTTC. It is translated as CAFSLSLQGPWQETQYF.

This clonotype has at least ten counts. The chain joins TRBV7-6 to TRBJ2-5; unclear D gene. V lost 1 base to trimming and J lost 4 bases, with 7 bases between them. The CDR3 is 13 residues long. The germline CDR1 and CDR2 sequences are SGHVS and FNYEAQ. As DNA, the CDR3 is TGTGCCAGCAGCTTAGGTCAGCGAGAGACCCAGTACTTC. This translates into CASSLGQRETQYF.

This clonotype was recorded many times. This chain uses TRBV7-2 with TRBJ2-7; possible D gene TRBD2, 5 bases. Germline V CDR1 and CDR2: SGHTA, FQGNSA. The CDR3 runs 12 residues. With 1 base removed from V and 9 bases from J, the gap between germline ends came to 10 bases. In DNA form, the CDR3 reads TGTGCCAGCAGCTTAGTACTAGGCGTGCAGTACTTC. Translating gives CASSLVLGVQYF.

This clonotype was counted at least ten times. V usage is TRBV20-1 and J usage is TRBJ1-2; 7 bases are a match to TRBD1. Germline assignment: CDR1 DFQATT and CDR2 SNEGSKA (reference sequence). V trimming: 5 bases; J trimming: 2 bases; junction bases outside the gene matches: 5. The CDR3 contains 13 residues. As DNA, the CDR3 is TGCAGTGCTCAGCAGGGGGGAAACTATGGCTACACCTTC. This translates into CSAQQGGNYGYTF.

This clonotype was observed many times. The V and J genes are TRBV6-5 and TRBJ2-1; 14 nucleotides agree with TRBD2. CDR1 is MNHEY and CDR2 is SVGAGI in the germline V gene. The length of the CDR3 is 15 residues. Germline trimming cut 6 bases from V and 8 bases from J; bases unmatched to any gene: 6. CDR3 DNA sequence: TGTGCCAGCAGCTCCGGGACTAGCGGGAGCTATGAGCAGTTCTTC. It is translated as CASSSGTSGSYEQFF.

This clonotype was recorded at least ten times. The chain carries TRBV30 and TRBJ2-5, with D perhaps matching TRBD2 (6 bases). The CDR3 is made up of 12 amino acids. The germline gives CDR1 GTSNPN, CDR2 SVGIG (reference sequence). The ends were cut back, 0 bases at V and 5 bases at J, with 7 bases in the middle. CDR3 region: CAWSVGGETQYF. CDR3 in DNA: TGTGCCTGGAGTGTTGGGGGGGAGACCCAGTACTTC.

This clonotype occurred many times. The J gene is TRBJ2-7, the V gene TRBV20-1; D perhaps matches TRBD2 (6 bases). Trimming shortened V by 4 bases and J by 0 bases, and 7 bases separated the two germline ends. The CDR3 is 12 amino acids. Germline loops: CDR1 DFQATT, CDR2 SNEGSKA (reference sequence). CDR3 in DNA: TGCAGTGCTACCGGGAGCTCCTACGAGCAGTACTTC. It codes for CSATGSSYEQYF.

This clonotype was picked up many times. The genes are TRBV20-1 and TRBJ2-3; possibly TRBD1 for D (6 bases). CDR1 is DFQATT and CDR2 is SNEGSKA in the germline V gene (reference sequence). Trimming pared 1 base from V and 3 bases from J, leaving 14 bases between. The CDR3 spans 15 residues. CDR3 nucleotides: TGCAGTGCTAGAGGAGCAGGGGCGCGGACAGATACGCAGTATTTT. Translation gives CSARGAGARTDTQYF.

In this sample, this clonotype turned up many times. The chain uses TRBV6-1 and TRBJ2-7; 8 bases align to TRBD2. The CDR3 is 16 residues long. Per the germline V gene, CDR1 is MNHNS and CDR2 is SASEGT. The V gene end was trimmed by 4 bases and the J gene end by 8 bases; junction bases not matched to a gene: 16. CDR3 in amino acids: CASSVNPGLEKEKQYF. CDR3 nucleotide sequence: TGTGCCAGCAGTGTCAACCCGGGACTAGAGAAGGAAAAGCAGTACTTC.

At least ten counts were recorded for this clonotype. The chain links TRBV9 to TRBJ1-6; 8 positions match TRBD1. With 3 bases clipped from V and 5 bases from J, the junction kept 1 base outside the gene matches. CDR1 and CDR2 (germline): SGDLS, YYNGEE. The CDR3 runs 14 residues. The CDR3, as DNA: TGTGCCAGCAGCGCGGGACAGGATAATTCACCCCTCCACTTT. Its protein is CASSAGQDNSPLHF.

This clonotype was detected many times. The chain carries TRBV7-6 and TRBJ1-1; 7 nucleotides line up with TRBD1. This CDR3 contains 14 residues. The germline V gene encodes CDR1 SGHVS and CDR2 FNYEAQ. Trimming cost V 5 bases and J 10 bases; bases outside gene matches: 13. Written as DNA, the CDR3 is TGTGCCAGCAGCCCCGGGGGACGACAGGGTTTAGCTTTCTTT. Its protein is CASSPGGRQGLAFF. The full variable domain, with the rest looked up from reference TRBV7-6 and TRBJ1-1, is GAGVSQSPRYKVTKRGQDVALRCDPISGHVSLYWYRQALGQGPEFLTYFNYEAQQDKSGLPNDRFSAERPEGSISTLTIQRTEQRDSAMYRCASSPGGRQGLAFFGQGTRLTVV.

This clonotype has at least ten counts. V is TRBV10-2 and J is TRBJ2-3; D possibly corresponds to TRBD2 (6 bases). Trimming took 4 bases from V and 5 from J, leaving 22 bases between them. The CDR3 totals 17 residues. Germline V lookup: CDR1 WSHSY, CDR2 SAAADI. This CDR3 is CASSGFRVGSSGDTQYF. CDR3 nucleotides: TGCGCCAGCAGTGGGTTCCGTGTTGGGAGTAGCGGAGATACGCAGTATTTT.

This clonotype is deemed medium-sized. The chain employs TRBV7-6 and TRBJ2-7; maybe TRBD1 (6 bases). V lost 0 bases and J 2 bases, leaving 11 bases between the germline ends. CDR1 and CDR2 (germline): SGHVS, FNYEAQ. The CDR3 has 15 amino acids. This chain's CDR3 is CASSLARGSPYEQYF. The CDR3 DNA reads as TGTGCCAGCAGCTTAGCCAGGGGCTCCCCCTACGAGCAGTACTTC.

In this sample, this clonotype turned up a few times. Since a much larger clone is just one base distant, this may be a read error. This chain connects TRBV6-1 to TRBJ2-5, with a possible D match to TRBD1 (5 bases). CDR1 and CDR2 from the germline V gene are MNHNS and SASEGT. This CDR3 contains 13 residues. The V gene lost 6 bases and the J gene lost 5 bases, with 13 bases spanning the gap. The chain's CDR3 is CASRSSSGETQYF. In DNA form, the CDR3 reads TGTGCCAGCAGGTCGAGCTCAGGGGAGACCCAGTACTTC.

This clonotype was observed at least ten times. The V gene is TRBV11-2, the J gene TRBJ2-1; 7 bases align to TRBD2. The CDR3 sequence is 18 residues long. The V segment lost 5 bases and the J segment 4 bases; nucleotides outside the gene matches: 17. CDR1 and CDR2 (germline): SGHAT, FQNNGV. The DNA of the CDR3 is TGTGCCAGCAGCCCGTCGATGCCCTATCCGGGAGGTTACAATGAGCAGTTCTTC. Translated: CASSPSMPYPGGYNEQFF.

The rearrangement links TRBV13 to TRBJ2-3, with 8 bases matching TRBD1. This CDR3 is built from 16 residues. The V gene's germline CDR1 is PRHDT and CDR2 FYEKMQ (reference sequence). With V trimmed by 5 bases and J by 2 bases, 9 bases remained unmatched. The CDR3 here is CASSTRGRVLTDTQYF. The CDR3 region has the DNA TGTGCCAGCAGCACCAGGGGGCGGGTCCTCACAGATACGCAGTATTTT.

This clonotype was seen at least ten times. The rearrangement uses TRBV30 and TRBJ2-1; 9 nucleotides line up with TRBD1. Per germline, CDR1 GTSNPN and CDR2 SVGIG (reference sequence). This CDR3 comprises 11 residues. The V and J ends lost 5 bases and 13 bases, in that order; junction bases with no gene match: 6. In nucleotides, the CDR3 is TGTGCCTGGTTGCGGGACAGGGCCCAGTTCTTC. It translates to CAWLRDRAQFF.